A single sample is the source of the 30 T cell receptor beta chains below, sequenced in a study of cytomegalovirus exposure and HLA in healthy donors. The PCR ran on 60 Vbeta and 13 Jbeta primers. Repertoires were generated with immunoSEQ multiplex PCR, while TCRdb's copy carries only in-frame clones and drops some. The sample has approximately 160,000 clones, about 80% seen once; the top ten hold 4.8%. The sequencing sample was made of PBMCs. These receptors originate from a man aged 18 to 30 in good health and CMV-seronegative.

This clone has just one count. The chain is built from TRBV5-8 and TRBJ1-5, with D uncertain. Trimming took 3 bases from V and 6 from J, leaving 16 bases between them. Germline values: CDR1 SGHTS, CDR2 YDEGEE. This CDR3 is 15 amino acids long. Here the CDR3 reads CASSSGVGVLQPQHF. The CDR3 DNA sequence: TGTGCCAGCAGCTCAGGCGTCGGCGTTCTTCAGCCCCAGCATTTT.

This clone was picked up a small number of times. The V call is TRBV9, the J call TRBJ1-1; weak D call: TRBD1 (5 bases). There are 15 residues in the CDR3. CDR1 and CDR2 (germline): SGDLS, YYNGEE. Deletions cut 0 bases from V and 1 base from J, with 10 bases between. DNA of the CDR3: TGTGCCAGCAGCGTAGTCGGGGGACGGAACACTGAAGCTTTCTTT. Amino acid sequence: CASSVVGGRNTEAFF.

V gene TRBV27 combines with J gene TRBJ1-4, with a possible D match to TRBD1 (5 bases). CDR1 is MNHEY, CDR2 SMNVEV, per germline (reference sequence). The CDR3 spans 11 residues. Trimming shortened V by 10 bases and J by 13 bases, and 16 bases separated the two germline ends. In nucleotides, the CDR3 is TGTGCCACCGGACACATCGGCGGACTGTTTTTT. This sequence encodes CATGHIGGLFF.

This clone was detected a few times. V and J are TRBV5-6 and TRBJ2-7; 7 bases map to TRBD1. CDR1 is SGHDT, CDR2 YYEEEE, per germline. Trimming cost V 3 bases and J 12 bases; bases outside gene matches: 6. The CDR3 loop spans 11 amino acids. The chain's CDR3 is CASSSDRLLYF. CDR3 nucleotide sequence: TGTGCCAGCAGCTCGGACAGGCTCCTGTACTTC.

V and J are TRBV19 and TRBJ2-7; 7 bases align to TRBD2. The V gene end was trimmed by 3 bases and the J gene end by 2 bases; junction bases not matched to a gene: 4. The CDR3 is made up of 14 amino acids. CDR1 is LNHDA and CDR2 is SQIVND in the germline V gene (reference sequence). This CDR3 reads CASSIGTTAYEQYF. The CDR3 nucleotides are TGTGCCAGTAGTATCGGGACTACAGCCTACGAGCAGTACTTC.

The chain combines TRBV10-3 with TRBJ1-1; 8 bases align to TRBD1. The CDR3 runs 15 residues. J was trimmed by 5 bases and V by 0 bases; bases with no gene match: 5. Looked up from germline, CDR1 is ENHRY and CDR2 is SYGVKD. The CDR3 sequence is CAISESAGGNTEAFF. The CDR3 DNA reads TGTGCCATCAGTGAGTCGGCAGGGGGCAATACTGAAGCTTTCTTT.

The rearrangement uses TRBV25-1 and TRBJ1-1; D is unresolved. CDR3 length: 15 amino acids. Germline V CDR1 and CDR2: MGHDK, SYGVNS. The germline V and J ends were trimmed by 3 bases and 2 bases, with 13 bases remaining between them. The CDR3 DNA is TGTGCCAGCAGTGACCCCGCGGCGGGAAACACTGAAGCTTTCTTT. It encodes CASSDPAAGNTEAFF.

The chain has TRBV18 and TRBJ1-5; no firm D call. Germline loops: CDR1 KGHSH, CDR2 LQKENI. The CDR3 consists of 16 residues. The V end was cut by 1 base, the J end by 7 bases, with 17 bases between. The CDR3 nucleotides are TGTGCCAGCTCACCACGGGTTTTCAGGAGGCGGCAGCCCCAGCATTTT. This encodes CASSPRVFRRRQPQHF.

This chain links TRBV7-2 with TRBJ1-6; D remains unclear. This CDR3 has 14 residues. The germline V and J ends were trimmed by 5 bases and 5 bases, with 10 bases remaining between them. CDR1 SGHTA and CDR2 FQGNSA come from the germline V gene. CDR3 sequence (DNA): TGTGCCAGCAGCCCCGTCAGTAATAATTCACCCCTCCACTTT. Translated: CASSPVSNNSPLHF.

The chain is built from TRBV4-1 and TRBJ2-3; D is perhaps TRBD2 (5 bases). Germline assignment: CDR1 MGHRA and CDR2 YSYEKL. V was trimmed by 0 bases and J by 4 bases, leaving 8 bases between them. The CDR3 length is 14 residues. As DNA, the CDR3 is TGCGCCAGCAGCCAAGAGCTAGCTCCAGATACGCAGTATTTT. Translated: CASSQELAPDTQYF.

The V gene is TRBV7-6, the J gene TRBJ2-5, with 8 bases identical to TRBD2. The CDR3 runs 16 residues. Germline V gene data show CDR1 as SGHVS and CDR2 as FNYEAQ. V was pared by 2 bases and J by 5 bases, with 10 bases of the junction left unmatched. The CDR3 is CASSLSTRGGWETQYF. The CDR3 coding sequence is TGTGCCAGCAGCTTAAGTACCCGGGGGGGCTGGGAGACCCAGTACTTC.

The chain joins TRBV5-5 to TRBJ1-1, with D possibly being TRBD1 (6 bases). CDR1 and CDR2 (germline): SGHKS, YYEKEE (reference sequence). The length of the CDR3 is 17 residues. The germline V and J ends were trimmed by 3 bases and 1 base, with 19 bases remaining between them. CDR3 DNA sequence: TGTGCCAGCAGCTCTGGTTTGGGGGCGCCTGGGAACACTGAAGCTTTCTTT. The encoded protein is CASSSGLGAPGNTEAFF.

This clone showed up just a few times. The J gene is TRBJ1-1, the V gene TRBV6-5; no reliable D call. Germline assignment: CDR1 MNHEY and CDR2 SVGAGI. Trimming stripped 1 base from V and 0 bases from J, with 9 bases between. This CDR3 has 15 amino acids. The CDR3 loop reads CASSYWVGMNTEAFF. For the CDR3, the DNA is TGTGCCAGCAGTTACTGGGTGGGCATGAACACTGAAGCTTTCTTT.

This clone has just one count. CDR3 coding DNA: TGTGCCAGCAGGAATTCGGGGGGACAAGAGACCCAGTACTTC. It translates to CASRNSGGQETQYF. The V gene is TRBV6-6, the J gene TRBJ2-5, with TRBD2 identical over 7 bases. CDR3 length: 14 residues. V was clipped by 6 bases and J by 2 bases; unmatched bases: 6. In germline, CDR1 is MNHNY, CDR2 SVGAGI (reference sequence).

The chain has TRBV7-2 and TRBJ2-5; 7 bases map to TRBD1. Germline CDR1 SGHTA, CDR2 FQGNSA. The CDR3 consists of 13 residues. Trimming took 6 bases from V and 2 from J; bases not matched to a gene: 3. CDR3 nucleotide sequence: TGTGCCAGCAGTACAGGGGTTCAAGAGACCCAGTACTTC. Encoded protein: CASSTGVQETQYF.

This sequence joins TRBV28 and TRBJ1-5, with D unclear. Trimming cost V 4 bases and J 1 base, with 8 bases left between them. Per the germline V gene, CDR1 is MDHEN and CDR2 is SYDVKM. The CDR3 is 14 residues long. In DNA form, the CDR3 reads TGTGCCAGCAGTTCCTTTTCGAGCAATCAGCCCCAGCATTTT. Its translation: CASSSFSSNQPQHF. The full variable domain, its missing parts supplied by reference TRBV28 and TRBJ1-5, is DVKVTQSSRYLVKRTGEKVFLECVQDMDHENMFWYRQDPGLGLRLIYFSYDVKMKEKGDIPEGYSVSREKKERFSLILESASTNQTSMYLCASSSFSSNQPQHFGDGTRLSIL.

The CDR3 spells CASSLWLAGGGNEQFF. In DNA, the CDR3 is TGTGCCAGCAGCTTGTGGCTAGCGGGGGGCGGTAATGAGCAGTTCTTC. V gene TRBV7-8 combines with J gene TRBJ2-1; 11 bases map to TRBD2. The V segment lost 3 bases and the J segment 7 bases; nucleotides outside the gene matches: 8. The CDR3 is made up of 16 amino acids. Germline CDR1 is SGHVS and CDR2 is FQNEAQ.

This chain connects TRBV2 to TRBJ2-5; 13 bases map to TRBD2. After removal of 3 bases from V and 5 bases from J, the junction contained 12 bases not matched to a gene. CDR3 length equals 18 residues. Per germline, CDR1 SNHLY and CDR2 FYNNEI. The CDR3 DNA sequence: TGTGCCAGCAGTGAGGGGTTACTAGCGGGAGGGCCGGGTGAGACCCAGTACTTC. The encoded protein is CASSEGLLAGGPGETQYF.

This chain's CDR3 is CASRASGRNTGELFF. DNA of the CDR3: TGTGCCAGCAGAGCTAGCGGGAGAAACACCGGGGAGCTGTTTTTT. V usage is TRBV28 and J usage is TRBJ2-2, with TRBD2 matching over 10 bases. Germline V gives CDR1 MDHEN, CDR2 SYDVKM. V dropped 6 bases and J dropped 2; count of bases not matched to a gene: 3. This CDR3 comprises 15 residues. The variable domain in full, completed from reference TRBV28 and TRBJ2-2, reads DVKVTQSSRYLVKRTGEKVFLECVQDMDHENMFWYRQDPGLGLRLIYFSYDVKMKEKGDIPEGYSVSREKKERFSLILESASTNQTSMYLCASRASGRNTGELFFGEGSRLTVL.

This clone was found once. The J gene is TRBJ2-1, the V gene TRBV11-3, with 7 positions matching TRBD2. The CDR3 covers 15 residues. Germline trimming cut 6 bases from V and 3 bases from J; bases unmatched to any gene: 8. Germline CDR1 is SGHNT and CDR2 is YENEEA. In nucleotides, the CDR3 is TGTGCCAGCAGACAAAGCGGGAACTACTACAATGAGCAGTTCTTC. This encodes CASRQSGNYYNEQFF.

This clone was recorded once. This rearrangement joins TRBV7-8 to TRBJ1-6; TRBD1 might be the D (6 bases). CDR1 is SGHVS, CDR2 FQNEAQ, per germline. There are 11 residues in the CDR3. Here the CDR3 reads CASGGPFNLHF. Here the CDR3 DNA reads TGTGCTTCTGGGGGCCCATTTAACCTCCACTTT. Drawing the rest from reference TRBV7-8 and TRBJ1-6, the complete variable domain is GAGVSQSPRYKVAKRGQDVALRCDPISGHVSLFWYQQALGQGPEFLTYFQNEAQLDKSGLPSDRFFAERPEGSVSTLKIQRTQQEDSAVYLCASGGPFNLHFGNGTRLTVT.

This sequence joins TRBV6-1 and TRBJ1-2, with D maybe TRBD1 (6 bases). Germline values: CDR1 MNHNS, CDR2 SASEGT. V was trimmed by 10 bases and J by 5 bases, leaving 20 bases between them. The CDR3 has 14 residues. The CDR3 spells CATYGQGKTYGYTF. In nucleotides, the CDR3 is TGTGCCACCTACGGGCAGGGGAAGACATATGGCTACACCTTC.

The chain carries TRBV19 and TRBJ2-3; the match to TRBD2 covers 8 bases. CDR3 length: 16 residues. J lost 2 bases, V lost 8 bases, and 12 bases had no gene match. CDR1 is LNHDA, CDR2 SQIVND, per germline (reference sequence). The CDR3 DNA is TGTGCCAGTTCCTCCTATGGCGGGGGGAACACAGATACGCAGTATTTT. Amino acids: CASSSYGGGNTDTQYF.

The chain carries TRBV13 and TRBJ2-7; the match to TRBD2 covers 8 bases. Trimming cost V 5 bases and J 6 bases; bases outside gene matches: 6. The CDR3 contains 13 residues. Germline loops: CDR1 PRHDT, CDR2 FYEKMQ (reference sequence). The DNA of the CDR3 is TGTGCCAGCAGCAGCCGACTAGCGAGCGAGCAGTACTTC. It yields the protein CASSSRLASEQYF.

J is TRBJ1-4 and V is TRBV4-2, with D unclear. The V gene lost 1 base and the J gene lost 10 bases, with 4 bases spanning the gap. This CDR3 is 11 amino acids long. The germline V gene encodes CDR1 LGHNA and CDR2 YNFKEQ. The CDR3 protein is CASSQAGKLFF. The CDR3 bases are TGTGCCAGCAGCCAAGCGGGAAAACTGTTTTTT.

The chain is built from TRBV11-2 and TRBJ1-6; the D gene is possibly TRBD1 (5 bases). This CDR3 region has 15 residues. Germline V gives CDR1 SGHAT, CDR2 FQNNGV. V dropped 5 bases and J dropped 11 bases, with 19 bases sitting between them. CDR3 coding DNA: TGTGCCAGCAGCCCCCTGACAGCTGGGGATCCACCCCTCCACTTT. Its protein product is CASSPLTAGDPPLHF.

The chain combines TRBV30 with TRBJ2-5, with D hard to call. The CDR3 runs 12 residues. Germline V gene sequence: CDR1 GTSNPN, CDR2 SVGIG (reference sequence). V lost 7 bases and J 5 bases, leaving 14 bases between the germline ends. The CDR3 protein is CASQVRVETQYF. The CDR3 DNA follows: TGTGCCTCCCAGGTCCGTGTGGAGACCCAGTACTTC.

The chain joins TRBV27 to TRBJ2-7; 9 bases map to TRBD1. The CDR3 sequence is 16 residues long. With 2 bases clipped from V and 1 base from J, the junction kept 6 bases outside the gene matches. Looked up from germline, CDR1 is MNHEY and CDR2 is SMNVEV (reference sequence). DNA of the CDR3: TGTGCCAGCAGTTTAGGGACAGGGTTATCGTCCTACGAGCAGTACTTC. Its protein product is CASSLGTGLSSYEQYF.

This clone was seen once. One end of the junction fails to match germline, which may point to a read error. The rearrangement links TRBV7-9 to TRBJ2-7; 9 nucleotides match TRBD2. CDR1 and CDR2 from the germline V gene are SEHNR and FQNEAQ (reference sequence). The CDR3 covers 14 residues. This chain's CDR3 is CSSSGGTVKYEQYF. The CDR3 DNA is TGTTCCAGCAGCGGGGGGACAGTAAAATACGAGCAGTACTTC.

V gene TRBV7-3 combines with J gene TRBJ2-3; 13 nucleotides line up with TRBD2. Germline CDR1 reads SGHTA; CDR2 reads FQGTGA. The CDR3 contains 13 residues. The V gene end was trimmed by 5 bases and the J gene end by 9 bases; junction bases not matched to a gene: 2. The CDR3 DNA reads as TGTGCCAGCAGCCCGGGACTAGCGGGGACGCAGTATTTT. Translating gives CASSPGLAGTQYF.